One sample yielded the 31 T cell receptor beta chains listed below, sequenced in a study of cytomegalovirus exposure and HLA in healthy donors. Researchers ran the PCR with 60 Vbeta and 13 Jbeta primers. Assay used: immunoSEQ multiplex PCR; TCRdb lists only in-frame clones, some missing. The data show some 170,000 clones, approximately 70% seen once. Source material: PBMCs. Receptor source: a man in his late teens or twenties in good health and CMV-seropositive.

This sequence joins TRBV5-1 and TRBJ2-5, with D unresolved. V lost 4 bases, J lost 2 bases, and 9 bases lay in between. Per germline, CDR1 SGHRS and CDR2 YFSETQ. There are 13 residues in the CDR3. The CDR3 nucleotides are TGCGCCAGCAGCCGAACACAACAAGAGACCCAGTACTTC. Protein product: CASSRTQQETQYF.

This clone was found once. The V call is TRBV18, the J call TRBJ1-4, with TRBD1 as a possible D gene (6 bases). The CDR3 spans 15 residues. V lost 0 bases and J 7 bases, leaving 12 bases between the germline ends. Germline V gene data show CDR1 as KGHSH and CDR2 as LQKENI. The CDR3 region has the DNA TGTGCCAGCTCACCACCGGGATTAGGGGGTGAAAAACTGTTTTTT. Translating gives CASSPPGLGGEKLFF.

On this clone: Within the sample, other DNA sequences also encode this same CDR3. The rearrangement joins TRBV4-1 to TRBJ1-4; perhaps TRBD1 as D (5 bases). The germline V and J ends were trimmed by 1 base and 2 bases, with 8 bases remaining between them. The germline V gene encodes CDR1 MGHRA and CDR2 YSYEKL. The CDR3 loop spans 15 amino acids. The CDR3 nucleotides are TGCGCCAGCAGCCAAGCTGGGGGGACTAATGAAAAACTGTTTTTT. Encoded protein: CASSQAGGTNEKLFF.

This clone was counted once. This chain uses TRBV2 with TRBJ2-3; possible D gene TRBD2, 6 bases. CDR3 length: 15 amino acids. Germline V gene sequence: CDR1 SNHLY, CDR2 FYNNEI. V was clipped by 3 bases and J by 0 bases, with 10 bases between them. This CDR3 is CASSEGGPSTDTQYF. CDR3 nucleotides: TGTGCCAGCAGTGAGGGGGGACCTAGCACAGATACGCAGTATTTT.

The rearrangement joins TRBV15 to TRBJ2-4; 8 bases agree with TRBD2. The germline V gene encodes CDR1 LNHNV and CDR2 YYDKDF (reference sequence). With V trimmed by 2 bases and J by 8 bases, 14 bases remained unmatched. The CDR3 is 17 residues long. The CDR3 region has the DNA TGTGCCACCAGCAGATCCAGCGGGAGAGTGAGAGGGGACATTCAGTACTTC. Its protein is CATSRSSGRVRGDIQYF.

This rearrangement joins TRBV27 to TRBJ1-4; possibly TRBD1 for D (6 bases). CDR3 length: 15 amino acids. From germline, CDR1 is MNHEY and CDR2 SMNVEV (reference sequence). Deletions cut 2 bases from V and 5 bases from J, with 12 bases between. CDR3 sequence: CASSLDTGSNEKLFF. CDR3 DNA: TGTGCCAGCAGTTTAGACACAGGGTCCAATGAAAAACTGTTTTTT.

V and J are TRBV19 and TRBJ1-5, with 9 bases aligning to TRBD1. V lost 6 bases and J lost 6; bases outside the gene matches: 6. The CDR3 contains 14 residues. Germline lookup yields CDR1 LNHDA and CDR2 SQIVND (reference sequence). The CDR3 DNA is TGTGCCAGTAGCCCGGACAGGGGAACTCAGCCCCAGCATTTT. Protein: CASSPDRGTQPQHF. The full variable domain, its missing parts supplied by reference TRBV19 and TRBJ1-5, is DGGITQSPKYLFRKEGQNVTLSCEQNLNHDAMYWYRQDPGQGLRLIYYSQIVNDFQKGDIAEGYSVSREKKESFPLTVTSAQKNPTAFYLCASSPDRGTQPQHFGDGTRLSIL.

This sequence joins TRBV11-2 and TRBJ2-2, with 11 bases lining up with TRBD1. The J segment lost 0 bases and the V segment lost 3 bases, leaving 6 bases of the junction unmatched. The germline V gene has CDR1 SGHAT and CDR2 FQNNGV. The CDR3 is 18 amino acids. CDR3 coding DNA: TGTGCCAGCAGCTTGGGGACAGGGGGGACGTCGAACACCGGGGAGCTGTTTTTT. Amino acids: CASSLGTGGTSNTGELFF.

V and J are TRBV4-1 and TRBJ2-3, with D unclear. The CDR3 totals 15 residues. Germline V lookup: CDR1 MGHRA, CDR2 YSYEKL. V lost 6 bases, J lost 4 bases, and 17 bases lay in between. The CDR3 DNA reads TGCGCCAGCAGTCAAACTACATATCAGCCAGATACGCAGTATTTT. It encodes CASSQTTYQPDTQYF.

V is TRBV7-2 and J is TRBJ1-1, with a possible D match to TRBD1 (6 bases). The V and J ends lost 1 base and 8 bases respectively, with 8 bases between them. The length of the CDR3 is 12 residues. CDR1 SGHTA and CDR2 FQGNSA come from the germline V gene. DNA of the CDR3: TGTGCCAGCAGCTTAGATGGGGGCGAAGCTTTCTTT. Its protein product is CASSLDGGEAFF.

The V call is TRBV28, the J call TRBJ1-2; D ambiguous. Deletions cut 4 bases from V and 8 bases from J, with 14 bases between. CDR1 is MDHEN, CDR2 SYDVKM, per germline. This CDR3 has 13 residues. The CDR3 spells CASSSPIDWGYTF. The CDR3 nucleotides read TGTGCCAGCAGTTCACCAATAGACTGGGGCTACACCTTC.

The chain employs TRBV7-2 and TRBJ2-5, with D hard to call. The V end lost 1 base, the J end lost 4 bases, and 13 bases lay between the germline ends. Germline V gene lookup returns CDR1 SGHTA and CDR2 FQGNSA. This CDR3 spans 15 amino acids. CDR3 amino acids: CASSLVAVFRETQYF. CDR3 sequence (DNA): TGTGCCAGCAGCTTAGTGGCAGTGTTCCGAGAGACCCAGTACTTC.

To note about this clone: The junction and the germline gene differ at one end; a read error may be behind it. The gene calls are TRBV4-1 and TRBJ2-1; weak D call: TRBD2 (5 bases). Germline CDR1 and CDR2: MGHRA and YSYEKL. The CDR3 contains 16 residues. The CDR3 sequence is CASSRTAFDNYDEQFF. CDR3 bases: TGCGCCAGCAGCCGGACTGCTTTTGATAACTACGATGAGCAGTTCTTC.

The chain employs TRBV12-1 and TRBJ2-2; TRBD1 reflects the table's D call only, with no check against the DNA. TRBV12-1 is noted as a pseudogene. This CDR3 contains 16 residues. The CDR3 here is CASSFLGQGNTGELFF. The CDR3, as DNA: TGTGCCAGCAGCTTTCTCGGACAGGGGAACACCGGGGAGCTGTTTTTT.

This clone has a single count. This chain joins TRBV7-9 and TRBJ2-3, with 9 bases that match TRBD1. CDR1 and CDR2 from the germline V gene are SEHNR and FQNEAQ (reference sequence). J lost 1 base, V lost 5 bases, and 13 bases had no gene match. The CDR3 totals 18 residues. The CDR3 nucleotides are TGTGCCAGCAGCCTGCGACAGGGGGACGCATTAGGCACAGATACGCAGTATTTT. Its protein product is CASSLRQGDALGTDTQYF. The full variable domain, in which reference TRBV7-9 and TRBJ2-3 provide the parts outside the CDR3, is DTGVSQNPRHKITKRGQNVTFRCDPISEHNRLYWYRQTLGQGPEFLTYFQNEAQLEKSRLLSDRFSAERPKGSFSTLEIQRTEQGDSAMYLCASSLRQGDALGTDTQYFGPGTRLTVL.

This clone has a single count. This chain joins TRBV5-5 and TRBJ2-7; the match to TRBD2 covers 9 bases. V lost 0 bases and J lost 7; bases outside the gene matches: 8. CDR3 length: 15 amino acids. CDR1 and CDR2 (germline): SGHKS, YYEKEE (reference sequence). CDR3 sequence reads: CASSLVGGGAREQYV. The CDR3 DNA reads TGTGCCAGCAGCTTGGTTGGCGGGGGGGCTAGGGAGCAGTACGTC.

The V and J genes are TRBV28 and TRBJ1-1; D perhaps matches TRBD1 (6 bases). The CDR3 is 17 residues long. V was cut by 3 bases and J by 4 bases, with 21 bases left in between. The germline gives CDR1 MDHEN, CDR2 SYDVKM. The CDR3 loop reads CASSFGTTGLLSTEAFF. The CDR3 bases are TGTGCCAGCAGTTTCGGTACGACAGGCTTGTTGAGCACTGAAGCTTTCTTT.

CDR3 loop: CASSQDFTNTDTQYF. The CDR3 coding sequence is TGTGCCAGCAGCCAAGATTTTACTAACACAGATACGCAGTATTTT. This chain uses TRBV4-2 with TRBJ2-3; D is unclear. With 0 bases removed from V and 2 bases from J, the gap between germline ends came to 9 bases. The CDR3 is 15 residues long. Germline CDR1 and CDR2: LGHNA and YNFKEQ.

This rearrangement joins TRBV4-1 to TRBJ1-2; D perhaps matches TRBD1 (5 bases). The ends were cut back, 4 bases at V and 5 bases at J, with 20 bases in the middle. The CDR3 has 16 amino acids. Per the germline V gene, CDR1 is MGHRA and CDR2 is YSYEKL. The CDR3 loop reads CASSRDLNSQGYGYTF. The CDR3 coding sequence is TGCGCCAGCAGCCGCGACCTTAATTCCCAGGGTTATGGCTACACCTTC.

This chain uses TRBV6-4 with TRBJ1-2; D might be TRBD1 (6 bases). Germline assignment: CDR1 MRHNA and CDR2 SNTAGT. CDR3 length equals 12 residues. V was cut by 6 bases and J by 2 bases, with 7 bases left in between. The DNA of the CDR3 is TGTGCCAGCAGGGACAGCAACTATGGCTACACCTTC. Amino acids: CASRDSNYGYTF.

The V and J genes are TRBV6-5 and TRBJ2-5; 7 bases line up with TRBD2. CDR1 is MNHEY and CDR2 is SVGAGI in the germline V gene. The CDR3 extends over 14 amino acids. Unmatched junction bases numbered 9, after V lost 6 bases and J lost 5 bases. The CDR3 reads CASRRGGVRETQYF. DNA of the CDR3: TGTGCCAGCAGGCGGGGAGGGGTACGGGAGACCCAGTACTTC.

The rearrangement uses TRBV28 and TRBJ2-5, with D possibly matching TRBD1 (6 bases). CDR1 and CDR2 (germline): MDHEN, SYDVKM. The germline V and J ends were trimmed by 6 bases and 1 base, with 15 bases remaining between them. The CDR3 runs to 15 residues. In DNA, the CDR3 is TGTGCCAGCAGCCCCGTTCAAGGGGGCCAAGAGACCCAGTACTTC. Residues: CASSPVQGGQETQYF.

This chain links TRBV6-1 with TRBJ2-7; no firm D call. V lost 3 bases, J lost 9 bases, and 6 bases lay in between. The germline V gene encodes CDR1 MNHNS and CDR2 SASEGT. The CDR3 runs 10 residues. The CDR3 spells CASSEVPQYV. The CDR3 nucleotides are TGTGCCAGCAGTGAGGTTCCGCAGTACGTC.

V usage is TRBV29-1 and J usage is TRBJ2-3, with D tentatively TRBD2 (5 bases). Between the trimmed V and J ends, which lost 6 bases and 3 bases, there was a span of 16 bases. The CDR3 has 14 residues. Germline assignment: CDR1 SQVTM and CDR2 ANQGSEA. The CDR3 sequence is CSVPDWWGTDTQYF. The CDR3 nucleotides are TGCAGCGTCCCGGACTGGTGGGGTACAGATACGCAGTATTTT.

This chain links TRBV5-4 with TRBJ2-2; D might be TRBD1 (6 bases). From germline, CDR1 is SGHNT and CDR2 YYREEE (reference sequence). V dropped 5 bases and J dropped 5 bases, with 13 bases sitting between them. The CDR3 totals 14 residues. Here the CDR3 DNA reads TGTGCCAGCAGGCCAGAGGGGGTGACCGGGGAGCTGTTTTTT. Amino acids: CASRPEGVTGELFF. Looking up the rest from reference TRBV5-4 and TRBJ2-2 gives the full variable domain: ETGVTQSPTHLIKTRGQQVTLRCSSQSGHNTVSWYQQALGQGPQFIFQYYREEENGRGNFPPRFSGLQFPNYSSELNVNALELDDSALYLCASRPEGVTGELFFGEGSRLTVL.

The chain carries TRBV10-3 and TRBJ2-5, with TRBD2 identical over 12 bases. The germline V gene encodes CDR1 ENHRY and CDR2 SYGVKD. The ends lost 5 bases at V and 2 bases at J; junction bases unmatched: 6. This CDR3 has 16 amino acids. Written as DNA, the CDR3 is TGTGCCATCAGTCCCGGACTAGCGGGAACACAAGAGACCCAGTACTTC. It yields the protein CAISPGLAGTQETQYF.

Only a few counts were recorded for this clone. The chain combines TRBV5-4 with TRBJ2-5, with a tentative D call TRBD2 (7 bases). Between the trimmed V and J ends, which lost 4 bases and 1 base, there was a span of 20 bases. CDR3 length: 17 residues. Germline CDR1 reads SGHNT; CDR2 reads YYREEE (reference sequence). The CDR3 DNA reads as TGTGCCAGCAGCACAGGGAGGGTGACGGCGGCCCAAGAGACCCAGTACTTC. The encoded protein is CASSTGRVTAAQETQYF.

The chain carries TRBV6-5 and TRBJ1-4; D unresolved. Between the trimmed V and J ends, which lost 3 bases and 0 bases, there was a span of 5 bases. This CDR3 has 14 amino acids. Per the germline V gene, CDR1 is MNHEY and CDR2 is SVGAGI. CDR3: CASSYSATNEKLFF. For the CDR3, the DNA is TGTGCCAGCAGTTATAGTGCAACTAATGAAAAACTGTTTTTT.

V and J are TRBV6-1 and TRBJ1-6, with TRBD1 matching 9 bases. Germline lookup yields CDR1 MNHNS and CDR2 SASEGT. V gave up 5 bases and J gave up 3 bases; unmatched junction bases: 14. This CDR3 region has 19 residues. CDR3: CASSQGTLQGAGYNSPLHF. In nucleotides, the CDR3 is TGTGCCAGCAGTCAAGGGACCCTACAGGGGGCGGGCTATAATTCACCCCTCCACTTT.

In this sample, this clone turned up once. The V and J genes are TRBV15 and TRBJ1-2; TRBD1 agrees at 7 bases. Germline CDR1 reads LNHNV; CDR2 reads YYDKDF (reference sequence). The CDR3 contains 15 residues. V trimming: 5 bases; J trimming: 4 bases; junction bases outside the gene matches: 10. CDR3 DNA: TGTGCCACCAGCGAGACAGGGCAGACCCTCTATGGCTACACCTTC. It is translated as CATSETGQTLYGYTF.

This clone came up a few times. V and J are TRBV6-5 and TRBJ1-1; D remains ambiguous. Trimming stripped 7 bases from V and 1 base from J, with 4 bases between. CDR3 length: 11 amino acids. The germline gives CDR1 MNHEY, CDR2 SVGAGI. In nucleotides, the CDR3 is TGTGCCAGCACAGGGAACACTGAAGCTTTCTTT. Translation gives CASTGNTEAFF.